This TCR beta chain was observed in a study of T cells in Graves' hyperthyroidism and ophthalmopathy (dated by TCRdb to the late 2010s). Context from the whole study: Peripheral blood samples were taken at initial diagnosis, before any treatment was given. To identify distinguishing TCR V-J signatures, a discovery cohort of around 100 patients was used, comprising roughly 45 with Graves' ophthalmopathy and 57 with stable Graves' hyperthyroidism. After blood sampling, hyperthyroidism patients were treated with methimazole at a starting dose of 30 mg daily, and ophthalmopathy patients were treated with high-dose intravenous methylprednisolone. In roughly six Graves' hyperthyroidism patients, the study also compared T-cell repertoires from thyroid tissue with T-cell repertoires from blood. The approximately 100 discovery patients were randomly divided into training and test sets at a 7:3 ratio. The paper describes TCR Vbeta CDR3 sequencing of 140 or so peripheral blood samples, made up of about 40 ophthalmopathy patients, roughly 72 hyperthyroidism patients and 17 progressor patients. Whether ophthalmopathy could be predicted prospectively was tested in an independent validation cohort made up of some 20 hyperthyroidism patients plus 17 patients who later progressed to ophthalmopathy. Here is what the overall study found, with its caveats: In validation, the model predicted progression to ophthalmopathy a median of roughly six months before onset, with approximately 70% sensitivity and roughly 73% specificity. Sample size was not statistically predetermined, and blinding of investigators to group allocation was not performed. In cross-validation, a model built on a 13 V-J signature told ophthalmopathy apart from stable hyperthyroidism with roughly 87% sensitivity and approximately 81% specificity, and in testing the same model reached 80%/75%. Most expanded thyroid clonotypes (frequency above 0.001) were also detected in blood, suggesting blood repertoires may reflect thyroid immune responses.

Including cysteine and phenylalanine, the CDR3 has 15 amino acids. Kept here is only the CDR3 DNA, which spans 45 bases and is read in frame from base 1. V and J are truncated by 6 bases and 6 bases respectively, leaving an intervening sequence of 18 bases. From the germline V gene, CDR1 is MNHNS and CDR2 is SASEGT. In the case of this clonotype: Its antigen remains unidentified. No much larger clone exists at a distance of one base, and base qualities are not known.

A patient counted as having stable Graves' hyperthyroidism if no progression to ophthalmopathy occurred over 18 months of follow-up. The hyperthyroidism patients were between 18 and 65 years old and newly diagnosed, with a disease duration of less than 2 months. Patients with uncontrolled infections, other autoimmune diseases, pregnancy or lactation were excluded. Diagnoses relied on clinical symptoms, serum thyroxine and TRAb, thyroid ultrasound and orbital computed tomography. PBMCs were separated from approximately 9.9 ml of fresh peripheral blood using Ficoll-Paque density gradient centrifugation. Total RNA was extracted using Trizol reagent, and RNA quality was assessed on an Agilent 2100 Bioanalyzer. TCR beta CDR3 regions were amplified from RNA transcripts. For the first round of RT-PCR on the TCR CDR3, the HTBI primer set was used together with the Qiagen OneStep RT-PCR kit. The libraries were constructed in a second round of multiplex PCR and then size-selected and purified. The libraries were sequenced on an Illumina HiSeq2000 using paired-end 100 bp reads. Under the source paper's analysis protocol: SOAPnuke was used to process the raw data, with reads discarded if the reads contained adapters or uncalled bases, had a mean Phred below 15, or lacked an exact constant-primer or identifier match. High-quality paired reads were merged with COPE v1.2.5, and unique nucleotide sequences were defined as clonotypes. MiTCR v1.1 was used to align the clonotypes against IMGT TRBV, TRBD and TRBJ reference segments. Only V-J combinations with frequency above 0.0001, covering about 99% of repertoires, were analysed. A TCS score was defined as the ratio between F50 (clonal expansion) and ExV (chaos), using BLOSUM62-based TCRdist between CDR3 peptides within each V-J. Welch's t-statistics and random forest reduced around 520 V-J features to fewer than 15, which were used in a naive Bayes classifier (R e1071). TCRdb passed the public sequencing reads through fastp at Q25 and MiXCR, retaining productive beta sequences. Rows are combined by CDR3 protein, so each entry shows the most common genes and DNA. The V and J calls come from TCRdb's annotation, not from the publication. This sample gives over 550,000 distinct CDR3 sequences in total; approximately 15% of them show up just once. The ten largest clones represent 15% to 20% of the sample.

Input material: blood. The receptor chain draws on TRBV6-1 and TRBJ1-5; the D gene is possibly TRBD1, with 6 bases matching. The clonotype was recovered from a woman between 18 and 29 years old with Graves' hyperthyroidism. The DNA is TGTGCCAGCAGAGCCACAGGGAGGGTTTCTCAGCCCCAGCATTTT. This yields the protein CASRATGRVSQPQHF.